The 17 T cell receptor beta chains below were found in one sample sequenced in a study of T cell responses to AZD1222 COVID-19 vaccine. The data were produced by immunoSEQ multiplex PCR, yet TCRdb's version contains in-frame clones alone and is incomplete. The sample holds about 150,000 clones, 90% to 95% seen once. The sequences come from peripheral blood, collected 28 days after the second AZD1222 dose. The source of these receptors is an adult who received the AZD1222 COVID-19 vaccine.

The rearrangement uses TRBV29-1 and TRBJ1-2; the D is unclear. V lost 1 base and J lost 5, with 5 bases in between. Germline V gene sequence: CDR1 SQVTM, CDR2 ANQGSEA. The CDR3 totals 11 residues. The CDR3 reads CSVEGRYGYTF. CDR3 bases: TGCAGCGTTGAAGGACGGTATGGCTACACCTTC.

The gene calls are TRBV27 and TRBJ1-2, with 9 bases aligning to TRBD1. The length of the CDR3 is 18 residues. V gave up 5 bases and J gave up 1 base; unmatched junction bases: 14. Germline V gene data show CDR1 as MNHEY and CDR2 as SMNVEV (reference sequence). The CDR3 DNA reads TGTGCCAGCAGTCCCCGTCCCGGGACAGGGCCCCTTAACTATGGCTACACCTTC. It codes for CASSPRPGTGPLNYGYTF.

This sequence joins TRBV21-1 and TRBJ1-1. TRBV21-1 is noted as a pseudogene. CDR3 length: 14 amino acids. The CDR3 region is CASTTEKGNTEAFF. CDR3 DNA sequence: TGTGCCAGCACCACAGAAAAGGGGAACACTGAAGCTTTCTTT.

This clone was counted once. The chain links TRBV18 to TRBJ1-2; D remains ambiguous. The length of the CDR3 is 12 residues. V dropped 3 bases and J dropped 2 bases, with 4 bases sitting between them. The germline CDR1 and CDR2 sequences are KGHSH and LQKENI. The CDR3 region has the DNA TGTGCCAGCTCACCGGACAACTATGGCTACACCTTC. Encoded protein: CASSPDNYGYTF.

The V gene is TRBV18, the J gene TRBJ1-4, with D uncertain. The CDR3 consists of 17 residues. CDR1 and CDR2 from the germline V gene are KGHSH and LQKENI. Trimming shortened V by 0 bases and J by 7 bases, and 18 bases separated the two germline ends. In nucleotides, the CDR3 is TGTGCCAGCTCACCACCGGACTCGACTCGACGGGGTGAAAAACTGTTTTTT. Translating gives CASSPPDSTRRGEKLFF. Based on the CDR3 plus reference TRBV18 and TRBJ1-4, the full variable domain is NAGVMQNPRHLVRRRGQEARLRCSPMKGHSHVYWYRQLPEEGLKFMVYLQKENIIDESGMPKERFSAEFPKEGPSILRIQQVVRGDSAAYFCASSPPDSTRRGEKLFFGSGTQLSVL.

V usage is TRBV28 and J usage is TRBJ2-1; 10 bases are shared with TRBD2. Unmatched junction bases numbered 15, after V lost 5 bases and J lost 14 bases. This CDR3 spans 15 amino acids. Germline V lookup: CDR1 MDHEN, CDR2 SYDVKM. This CDR3 is CASSPSGSLKMGEFF. Written as DNA, the CDR3 is TGTGCCAGCAGTCCTAGCGGGAGTCTAAAGATGGGGGAGTTCTTC. The variable domain in full, with the rest retrieved from reference TRBV28 and TRBJ2-1, is DVKVTQSSRYLVKRTGEKVFLECVQDMDHENMFWYRQDPGLGLRLIYFSYDVKMKEKGDIPEGYSVSREKKERFSLILESASTNQTSMYLCASSPSGSLKMGEFFGPGTRLTVL.

This chain links TRBV15 with TRBJ1-4; no reliable D call. The CDR3 loop spans 17 amino acids. V was pared by 8 bases and J by 2 bases, with 21 bases between. Germline-derived CDR1 and CDR2 are LNHNV and YYDKDF (reference sequence). The CDR3: CATLAGFRGTTNEKLFF. The CDR3 DNA reads as TGTGCCACCCTCGCGGGGTTTCGGGGTACGACTAATGAAAAACTGTTTTTT. The full variable domain, completed using reference TRBV15 and TRBJ1-4, is DAMVIQNPRYQVTQFGKPVTLSCSQTLNHNVMYWYQQKSSQAPKLLFHYYDKDFNNEADTPDNFQSRRPNTSFCFLDIRSPGLGDTAMYLCATLAGFRGTTNEKLFFGSGTQLSVL.

The chain joins TRBV28 to TRBJ2-7; D is unclear. V gave up 7 bases and J gave up 5 bases, with 12 bases separating them. The length of the CDR3 is 12 residues. Per germline, CDR1 MDHEN and CDR2 SYDVKM. As DNA, the CDR3 is TGTGCCAGCACCGACGTAATCCACGAGCAGTACTTC. The encoded protein is CASTDVIHEQYF.

This clone showed up just once. The chain carries TRBV2 and TRBJ2-3, with TRBD2 matching over 9 bases. From germline, CDR1 is SNHLY and CDR2 FYNNEI. V gave up 9 bases and J gave up 3 bases; unmatched junction bases: 7. CDR3 length: 14 residues. In DNA, the CDR3 is TGTGCCAGTTTAGCGGGAGTAACAACAGATACGCAGTATTTT. Amino acids: CASLAGVTTDTQYF.

This clone was picked up one time. The V gene is TRBV6-1, the J gene TRBJ1-2, with D possibly matching TRBD1 (5 bases). Germline lookup yields CDR1 MNHNS and CDR2 SASEGT. V was clipped by 2 bases and J by 4 bases, with 11 bases between them. This CDR3 has 14 amino acids. The CDR3 loop is CASSERLGTYGYTF. DNA for the CDR3: TGTGCCAGCAGTGAACGCCTGGGGACCTATGGCTACACCTTC.

Notes on this clone: The sample contains more than one DNA sequence encoding this CDR3. The CDR3 here is CASSSGGLSTDTQYF. The CDR3 DNA reads TGTGCCAGCAGCTCTGGGGGGCTGAGCACAGATACGCAGTATTTT. The genes are TRBV7-9 and TRBJ2-3, with D possibly called TRBD1 or TRBD2 (6 bases each). This CDR3 is 15 amino acids long. The germline gives CDR1 SEHNR, CDR2 FQNEAQ (reference sequence). V gave up 4 bases and J gave up 0 bases, with 11 bases separating them. Looking up the rest from reference TRBV7-9 and TRBJ2-3 gives the full variable domain: DTGVSQNPRHKITKRGQNVTFRCDPISEHNRLYWYRQTLGQGPEFLTYFQNEAQLEKSRLLSDRFSAERPKGSFSTLEIQRTEQGDSAMYLCASSSGGLSTDTQYFGPGTRLTVL.

This chain links TRBV30 with TRBJ1-2; a weak D match, TRBD1 (5 bases). V lost 4 bases and J 4 bases, leaving 13 bases between the germline ends. The CDR3 contains 13 residues. Germline loops: CDR1 GTSNPN, CDR2 SVGIG (reference sequence). CDR3 sequence reads: CAWTNDGGYGYTF. The CDR3 DNA follows: TGTGCCTGGACTAACGACGGGGGCTATGGCTACACCTTC.

This clone was seen only once. The chain carries TRBV7-2 and TRBJ1-2, with TRBD1 identical over 7 bases. Germline V gives CDR1 SGHTA, CDR2 FQGNSA. V gave up 1 base and J gave up 6 bases; unmatched junction bases: 11. This CDR3 is 16 amino acids long. The CDR3 coding sequence is TGTGCCAGCAGCTTAGGAATTCCGTCAGGGGGGCATGGCTACACCTTC. Translating it yields CASSLGIPSGGHGYTF. Full variable domain (rest looked up from reference TRBV7-2 and TRBJ1-2): GAGVSQSPSNKVTEKGKDVELRCDPISGHTALYWYRQSLGQGLEFLIYFQGNSAPDKSGLPSDRFSAERTGGSVSTLTIQRTQQEDSAVYLCASSLGIPSGGHGYTFGSGTRLTVV.

The V call is TRBV10-1, the J call TRBJ1-1; 9 positions agree with TRBD1. Germline-derived CDR1 and CDR2 are WNHNN and SYGVQD (reference sequence). Trimming at V came to 7 bases and at J to 5 bases, leaving 17 bases not matched to a gene. CDR3 length: 17 amino acids. Here the CDR3 DNA reads TGCGCCAGCACTTTTGTGGGGACAGGGCCACTCTCGACTGAAGCTTTCTTT. It translates to CASTFVGTGPLSTEAFF.

This chain uses TRBV28 with TRBJ2-3; 7 bases match TRBD2. The germline V gene has CDR1 MDHEN and CDR2 SYDVKM. The V and J ends lost 6 bases and 3 bases, in that order; junction bases with no gene match: 6. The CDR3 is made up of 14 amino acids. CDR3 protein: CASSLAGKTDTQYF. The CDR3 coding sequence is TGTGCCAGCAGCTTAGCGGGCAAAACAGATACGCAGTATTTT.

The chain joins TRBV30 to TRBJ2-2; 12 nucleotides agree with TRBD2. The CDR3 sequence is 13 residues long. Germline trimming cut 4 bases from V and 10 bases from J; bases unmatched to any gene: 4. In germline, CDR1 is GTSNPN, CDR2 SVGIG (reference sequence). Written as DNA, the CDR3 is TGTGCCTGGATGGGACTAGCGGGCGTGGAGCTGTTTTTT. Its protein product is CAWMGLAGVELFF.

This sequence joins TRBV15 and TRBJ2-7; no reliable D call. This CDR3 has 13 residues. From germline, CDR1 is LNHNV and CDR2 YYDKDF (reference sequence). Trimming removed 3 bases at V and 0 bases at J, with 6 bases between. The CDR3 reads CATSSDRSYEQYF. The CDR3 DNA is TGTGCCACCAGCAGCGACCGCTCCTACGAGCAGTACTTC.